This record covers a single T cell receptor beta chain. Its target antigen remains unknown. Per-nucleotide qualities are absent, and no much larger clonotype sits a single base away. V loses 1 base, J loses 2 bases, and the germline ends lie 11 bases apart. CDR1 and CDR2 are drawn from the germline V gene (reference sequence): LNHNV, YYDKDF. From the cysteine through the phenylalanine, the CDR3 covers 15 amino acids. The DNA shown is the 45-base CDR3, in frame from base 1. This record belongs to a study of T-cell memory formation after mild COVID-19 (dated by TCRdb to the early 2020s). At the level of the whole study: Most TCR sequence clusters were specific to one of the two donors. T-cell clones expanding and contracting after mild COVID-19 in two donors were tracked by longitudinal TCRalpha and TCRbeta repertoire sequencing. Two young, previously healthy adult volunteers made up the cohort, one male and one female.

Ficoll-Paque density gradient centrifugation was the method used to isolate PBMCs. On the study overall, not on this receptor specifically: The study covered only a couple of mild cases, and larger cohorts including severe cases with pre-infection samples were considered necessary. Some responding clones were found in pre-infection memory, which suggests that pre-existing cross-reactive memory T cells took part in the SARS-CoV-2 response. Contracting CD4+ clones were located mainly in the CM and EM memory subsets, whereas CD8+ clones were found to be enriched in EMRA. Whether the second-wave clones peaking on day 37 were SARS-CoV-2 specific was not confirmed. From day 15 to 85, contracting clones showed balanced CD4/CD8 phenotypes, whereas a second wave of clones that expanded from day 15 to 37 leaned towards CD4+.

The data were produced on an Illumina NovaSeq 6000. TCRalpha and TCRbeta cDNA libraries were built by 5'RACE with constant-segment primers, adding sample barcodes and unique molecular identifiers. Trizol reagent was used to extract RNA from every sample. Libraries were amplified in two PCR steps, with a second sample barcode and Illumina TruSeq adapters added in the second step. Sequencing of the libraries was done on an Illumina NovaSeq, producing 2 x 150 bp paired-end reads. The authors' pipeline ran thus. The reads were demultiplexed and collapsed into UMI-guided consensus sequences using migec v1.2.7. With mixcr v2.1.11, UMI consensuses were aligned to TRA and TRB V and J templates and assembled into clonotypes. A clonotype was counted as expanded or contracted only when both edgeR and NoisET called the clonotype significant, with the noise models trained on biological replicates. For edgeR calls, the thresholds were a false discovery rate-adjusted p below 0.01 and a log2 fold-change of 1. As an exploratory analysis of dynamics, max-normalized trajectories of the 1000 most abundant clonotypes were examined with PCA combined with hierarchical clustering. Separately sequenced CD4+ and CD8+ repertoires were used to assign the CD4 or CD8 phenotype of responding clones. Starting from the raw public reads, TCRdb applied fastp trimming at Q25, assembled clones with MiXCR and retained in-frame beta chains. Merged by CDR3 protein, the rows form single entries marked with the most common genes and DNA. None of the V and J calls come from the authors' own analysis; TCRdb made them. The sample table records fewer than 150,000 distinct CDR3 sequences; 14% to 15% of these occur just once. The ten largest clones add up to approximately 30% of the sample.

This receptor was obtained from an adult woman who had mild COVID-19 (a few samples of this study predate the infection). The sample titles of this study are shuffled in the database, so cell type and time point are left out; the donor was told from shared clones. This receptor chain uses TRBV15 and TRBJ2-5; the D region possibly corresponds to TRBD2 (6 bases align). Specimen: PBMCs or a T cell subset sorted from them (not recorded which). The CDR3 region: CATSRGGAYQETQYF. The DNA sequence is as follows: TGTGCCACCAGCAGAGGCGGGGCGTATCAAGAGACCCAGTACTTC.